This T cell receptor beta chain was captured by sequencing in a study of T cells in Graves' hyperthyroidism and ophthalmopathy. Study results and limitations: In the blood, most expanded thyroid clonotypes above 0.001 appeared as well.

RNA transcripts served as the template for amplifying TCR beta CDR3 regions. HTBI primers drove first-round RT-PCR of the TCR CDR3. Each CDR3 protein is one row after TCRdb ran MiXCR on the multiplex PCR reads. Of over 650,000 distinct CDR3 sequences in the sample, approximately 42% were seen once. In its sample, this clonotype was seen a few times. Its target is not known. Sequenced input: peripheral blood or thyroid tissue (not recorded which). This receptor was obtained from an adult man with Graves' disease, either hyperthyroidism or ophthalmopathy (not recorded which).

Here the CDR3 reads CASSLPRTGYGYTF. The CDR3 nucleotides read TGCGCCAGCAGCTTGCCTCGGACAGGCTATGGCTACACCTTC. The V and J genes are TRBV5-1 and TRBJ1-2; 7 positions match TRBD1. Germline V gene sequence: CDR1 SGHRS, CDR2 YFSETQ. V lost 1 base and J lost 4; bases outside the gene matches: 4. The CDR3 runs to 14 residues.